This TCR beta chain is from a study of T cell responses to AZD1222 COVID-19 vaccine. Study-level points and caveats: Spike-wide coverage was observed for vaccine-associated CD4 TCRs, with dominant responses at 160-218 and 743-854. At baseline, just five or six AZD1222 recipients tested seropositive.

A remark on this clone: Its specificity is unknown.

V gave up 0 bases and J gave up 7 bases, with 9 bases separating them. This CDR3 has 13 amino acids. Germline CDR1 reads LGHDT; CDR2 reads YNNKEL (reference sequence). The method was immunoSEQ multiplex PCR; TCRdb's version includes in-frame clones alone and lacks a portion of them. This sample has 100,000 to 150,000 clones, with 70% to 85% found just once. The chain has TRBV3-1 (or the pseudogene TRBV3-2) and TRBJ1-2; unclear D gene. The TCR was taken from an adult in good health. Material: peripheral blood, obtained on day 0 of AZD1222 vaccination. CDR3 nucleotides: TGTGCCAGCAGCCAAGATTTGGGGTCTGGCTACACCTTC. Residues: CASSQDLGSGYTF.